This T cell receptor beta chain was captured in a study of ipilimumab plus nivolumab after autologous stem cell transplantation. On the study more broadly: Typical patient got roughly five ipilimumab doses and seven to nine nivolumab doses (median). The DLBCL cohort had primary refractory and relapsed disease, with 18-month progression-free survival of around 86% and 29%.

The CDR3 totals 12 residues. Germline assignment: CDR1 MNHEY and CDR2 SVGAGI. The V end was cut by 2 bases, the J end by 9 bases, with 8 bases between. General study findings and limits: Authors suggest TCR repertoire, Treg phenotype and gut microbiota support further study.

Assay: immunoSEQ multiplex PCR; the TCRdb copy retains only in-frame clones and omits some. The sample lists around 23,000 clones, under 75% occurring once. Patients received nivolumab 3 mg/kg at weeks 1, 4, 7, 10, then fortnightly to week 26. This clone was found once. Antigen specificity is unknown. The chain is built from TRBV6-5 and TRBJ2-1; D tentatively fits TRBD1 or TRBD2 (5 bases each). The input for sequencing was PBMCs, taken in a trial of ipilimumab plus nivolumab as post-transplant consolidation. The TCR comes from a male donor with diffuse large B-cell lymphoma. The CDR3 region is CASSYGGTEQFF. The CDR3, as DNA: TGTGCCAGCAGTTACGGGGGTACTGAGCAGTTCTTC.